The sequence of this T cell receptor beta chain was determined in a study of T cell repertoires in cytomegalovirus infection. Background on the study: Both a matching HLA type and CMV infection were indicated by public TCR beta signatures.

MiXCR, applied by TCRdb to the reads, yields one record per CDR3 protein. The sample has 480,000 or so distinct CDR3 sequences; around 11% are singletons. Trimming cost V 4 bases and J 8 bases, with 17 bases left between them. This CDR3 has 13 residues. Per germline, CDR1 SQVTM and CDR2 ANQGSEA. The source of this sequence is a human donor in good health (CMV status not recorded). Some clones in this sample may be carry-over from other donors' samples. The sample consisted of PBMCs. The rearrangement joins TRBV29-1 to TRBJ1-2; D is uncertain. The CDR3 DNA is TGCAGCGTTGCGGAGGGATTCTCGGGAGGCTACACCTTC. Protein sequence: CSVAEGFSGGYTF.